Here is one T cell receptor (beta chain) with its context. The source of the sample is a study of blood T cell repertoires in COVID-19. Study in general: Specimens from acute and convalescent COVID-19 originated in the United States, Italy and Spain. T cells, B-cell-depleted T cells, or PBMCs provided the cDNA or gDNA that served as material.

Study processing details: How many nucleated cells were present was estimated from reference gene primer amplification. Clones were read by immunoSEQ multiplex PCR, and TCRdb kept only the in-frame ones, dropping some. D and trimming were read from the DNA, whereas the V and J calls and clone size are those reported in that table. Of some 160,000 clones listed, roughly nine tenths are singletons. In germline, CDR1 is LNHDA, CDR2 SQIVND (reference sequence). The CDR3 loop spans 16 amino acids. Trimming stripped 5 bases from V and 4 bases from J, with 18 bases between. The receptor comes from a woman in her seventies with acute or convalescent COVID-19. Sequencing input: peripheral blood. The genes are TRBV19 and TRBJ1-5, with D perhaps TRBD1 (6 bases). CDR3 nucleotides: TGTGCCAGTAGTTACTCGCTACAGGGTCTGAATCAGCCCCAGCATTTT. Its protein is CASSYSLQGLNQPQHF.